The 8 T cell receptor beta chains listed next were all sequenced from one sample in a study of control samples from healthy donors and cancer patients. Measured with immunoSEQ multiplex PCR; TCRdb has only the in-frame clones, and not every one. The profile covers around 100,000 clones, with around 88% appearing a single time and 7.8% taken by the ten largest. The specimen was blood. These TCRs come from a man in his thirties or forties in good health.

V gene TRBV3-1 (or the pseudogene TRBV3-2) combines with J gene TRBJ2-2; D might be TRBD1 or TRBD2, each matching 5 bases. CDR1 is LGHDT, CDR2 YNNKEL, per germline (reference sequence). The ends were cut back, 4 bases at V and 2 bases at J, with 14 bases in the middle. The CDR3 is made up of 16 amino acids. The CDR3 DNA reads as TGTGCCAGCAGCCGCAAGGGGACGTCAAACACCGGGGAGCTGTTTTTT. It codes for CASSRKGTSNTGELFF.

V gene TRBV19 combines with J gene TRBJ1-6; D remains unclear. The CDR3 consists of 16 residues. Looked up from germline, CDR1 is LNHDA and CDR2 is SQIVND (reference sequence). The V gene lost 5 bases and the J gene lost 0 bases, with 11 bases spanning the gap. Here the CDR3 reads CASSDPRSSYNSPLHF. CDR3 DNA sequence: TGTGCCAGTAGTGATCCCAGGAGCTCCTATAATTCACCCCTCCACTTT.

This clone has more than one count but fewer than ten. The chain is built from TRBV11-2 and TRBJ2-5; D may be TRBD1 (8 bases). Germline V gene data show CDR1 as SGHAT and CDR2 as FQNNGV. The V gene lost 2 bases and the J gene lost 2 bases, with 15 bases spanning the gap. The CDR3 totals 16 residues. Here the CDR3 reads CASSLNTGGLQETQYF. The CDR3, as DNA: TGTGCCAGCAGCTTAAACACAGGGGGACTACAAGAGACCCAGTACTTC. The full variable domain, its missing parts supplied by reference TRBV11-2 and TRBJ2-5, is EAGVAQSPRYKIIEKRQSVAFWCNPISGHATLYWYQQILGQGPKLLIQFQNNGVVDDSQLPKDRFSAERLKGVDSTLKIQPAKLEDSAVYLCASSLNTGGLQETQYFGPGTRLLVL.

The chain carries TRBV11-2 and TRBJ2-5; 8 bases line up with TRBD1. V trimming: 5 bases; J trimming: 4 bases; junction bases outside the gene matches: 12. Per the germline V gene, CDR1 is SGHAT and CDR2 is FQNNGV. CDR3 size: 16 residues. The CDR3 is CASSPPGTGGRETQYF. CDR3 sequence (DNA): TGTGCCAGCAGCCCACCCGGGACAGGAGGAAGAGAGACCCAGTACTTC. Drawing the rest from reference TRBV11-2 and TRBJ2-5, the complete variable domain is EAGVAQSPRYKIIEKRQSVAFWCNPISGHATLYWYQQILGQGPKLLIQFQNNGVVDDSQLPKDRFSAERLKGVDSTLKIQPAKLEDSAVYLCASSPPGTGGRETQYFGPGTRLLVL.

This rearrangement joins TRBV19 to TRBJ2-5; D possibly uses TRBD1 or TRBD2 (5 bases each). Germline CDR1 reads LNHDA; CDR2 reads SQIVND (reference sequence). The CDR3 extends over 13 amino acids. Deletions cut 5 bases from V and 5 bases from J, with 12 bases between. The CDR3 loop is CASSPGTQETQYF. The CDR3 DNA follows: TGTGCCAGTAGTCCGGGGACCCAGGAGACCCAGTACTTC.

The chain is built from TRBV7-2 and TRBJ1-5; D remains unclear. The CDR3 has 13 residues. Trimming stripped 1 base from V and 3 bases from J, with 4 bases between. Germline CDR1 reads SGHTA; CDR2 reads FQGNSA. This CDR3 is CASSLGYNQPQHF. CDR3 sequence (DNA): TGTGCCAGCAGCTTAGGGTACAATCAGCCCCAGCATTTT. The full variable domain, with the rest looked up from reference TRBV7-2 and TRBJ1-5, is GAGVSQSPSNKVTEKGKDVELRCDPISGHTALYWYRQSLGQGLEFLIYFQGNSAPDKSGLPSDRFSAERTGGSVSTLTIQRTQQEDSAVYLCASSLGYNQPQHFGDGTRLSIL.

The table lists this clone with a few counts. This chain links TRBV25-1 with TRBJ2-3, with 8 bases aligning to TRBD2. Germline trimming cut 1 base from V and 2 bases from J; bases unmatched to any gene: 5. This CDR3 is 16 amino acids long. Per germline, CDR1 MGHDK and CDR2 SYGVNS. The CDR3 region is CASSEWYSGDTDTQYF. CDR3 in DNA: TGTGCCAGCAGTGAATGGTATAGCGGGGACACAGATACGCAGTATTTT.

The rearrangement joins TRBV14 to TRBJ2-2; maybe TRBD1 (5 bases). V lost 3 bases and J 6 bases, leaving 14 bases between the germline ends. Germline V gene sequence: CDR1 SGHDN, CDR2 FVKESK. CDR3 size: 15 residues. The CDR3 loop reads CASSHWTIRPGELFF. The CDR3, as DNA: TGTGCCAGCAGCCACTGGACAATAAGGCCCGGGGAGCTGTTTTTT. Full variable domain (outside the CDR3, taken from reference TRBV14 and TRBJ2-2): EAGVTQFPSHSVIEKGQTVTLRCDPISGHDNLYWYRRVMGKEIKFLLHFVKESKQDESGMPNNRFLAERTGGTYSTLKVQPAELEDSGVYFCASSHWTIRPGELFFGEGSRLTVL.